The clone carrying this T cell receptor beta chain was seen repeatedly, ten times or more. This record comes from a study of T cells in Graves' hyperthyroidism and ophthalmopathy. The CDR3 has 16 residues. Germline V gives CDR1 MNHEY, CDR2 SMNVEV (reference sequence). V lost 3 bases to trimming and J lost 2 bases, with 14 bases between them. RNA transcripts served as the template for amplifying TCR beta CDR3 regions. RT-PCR in the first round (using the HTBI primer set) targeted the TCR CDR3. MiXCR, run by TCRdb on the multiplex PCR reads, gives a single entry per CDR3 protein. This sample yields around 540,000 distinct CDR3 sequences, of which 15% to 20% are seen a single time; about 29% belongs to the top ten.

The rearrangement joins TRBV27 to TRBJ2-1, with TRBD2 as a possible D gene (5 bases). The origin of this receptor is a woman in her thirties with Graves' ophthalmopathy. Material for sequencing was blood. For the CDR3, the DNA is TGTGCCAGCAGTTTGTCTTCGGGGAGCACCTACAATGAGCAGTTCTTC. As protein: CASSLSSGSTYNEQFF.